The next 23 T cell receptor beta chains were all read from a single sample in a study of neurological immune-mediated disorders. Each CDR3 protein gets one entry after TCRdb re-called the 5' RACE reads with MiXCR. The table lists some 55,000 distinct CDR3 sequences, roughly 8.3% of them singletons. Sample time point: longitudinal time-point 3. The sample comprised PBMCs. The receptors stem from a woman in her 40s in good health.

The genes are TRBV5-6 and TRBJ1-2; D possibly corresponds to TRBD1 (5 bases). This CDR3 contains 15 residues. Trimming shortened V by 3 bases and J by 2 bases, and 14 bases separated the two germline ends. The V gene's germline CDR1 is SGHDT and CDR2 YYEEEE. The CDR3 here is CASSSTWGENYGYTF. CDR3 in DNA: TGTGCCAGCAGCTCCACGTGGGGGGAGAACTATGGCTACACCTTC.

V usage is TRBV5-6 and J usage is TRBJ1-1, with no clear D. Trimming stripped 1 base from V and 1 base from J, with 11 bases between. Germline V gene lookup returns CDR1 SGHDT and CDR2 YYEEEE. The CDR3 spans 15 residues. CDR3 nucleotides: TGTGCCAGCAGCTTGAACGGGGAGAGGAACACTGAAGCTTTCTTT. Translating gives CASSLNGERNTEAFF.

This chain links TRBV30 with TRBJ1-1; D gene unclear. V was shortened by 2 bases and J by 1 base, with 5 bases between the two germline ends. This CDR3 is 12 amino acids long. Germline V lookup: CDR1 GTSNPN, CDR2 SVGIG (reference sequence). CDR3 loop: CAWSWTNTEAFF. In nucleotides, the CDR3 is TGTGCCTGGAGTTGGACGAACACTGAAGCTTTCTTT.

The chain recombines TRBV7-3 with TRBJ2-6, with D perhaps being TRBD1 or TRBD2 (5 bases each). The CDR3 spans 17 residues. Germline V lookup: CDR1 SGHTA, CDR2 FQGTGA. Trimming stripped 5 bases from V and 0 bases from J, with 14 bases between. CDR3 in DNA: TGTGCCAGCAGCCTCTGGGACCTTATCTCTGGGGCCAACGTCCTGACTTTC. Its protein is CASSLWDLISGANVLTF.

The table lists this clonotype with many counts. The chain employs TRBV7-8 and TRBJ2-3; no clear D gene. This CDR3 has 14 amino acids. Germline CDR1 SGHVS, CDR2 FQNEAQ. With 5 bases removed from V and 4 bases from J, the gap between germline ends came to 13 bases. CDR3 DNA sequence: TGTGCCAGCAGCCCGACTTTGGTTCCAGATACGCAGTATTTT. Translated, it gives CASSPTLVPDTQYF.

This clonotype has ten or more counts. This rearrangement joins TRBV29-1 to TRBJ1-4, with no clear D. The CDR3 contains 11 residues. The germline CDR1 and CDR2 sequences are SQVTM and ANQGSEA. The V gene lost 5 bases and the J gene lost 8 bases, with 9 bases spanning the gap. The CDR3 spells CSVSLQEKLFF. CDR3 in DNA: TGCAGCGTTTCCCTCCAGGAAAAACTGTTTTTT.

Many counts were recorded for this clonotype. V is TRBV6-2 or TRBV6-3 and J is TRBJ1-2; the D gene is possibly TRBD1 (5 bases). V was pared by 2 bases and J by 13 bases, with 11 bases between. The CDR3 has 11 amino acids. The germline V gene encodes CDR1 MNHEY and CDR2 SVGEGT. The CDR3 loop is CASSYGAAFTF. As DNA, the CDR3 is TGTGCCAGCAGTTACGGGGCCGCTTTCACCTTC.

This clonotype was detected ten times or more. A read error may produce the germline difference seen at one junction end. The chain links TRBV6-1 to TRBJ2-1, with 13 bases identical to TRBD2. This CDR3 region has 14 residues. Germline-derived CDR1 and CDR2 are MNHNS and SASEGT. This chain's CDR3 is CASSESTSGGLVIF. The DNA of the CDR3 is TGTGCCAGCAGTGAATCGACTAGCGGGGGGCTGGTCATCTTC.

This clonotype was picked up many times. The chain employs TRBV6-5 and TRBJ2-7; D unclear. The V and J ends lost 6 bases and 2 bases respectively, with 14 bases between them. Germline CDR1 reads MNHEY; CDR2 reads SVGAGI. This CDR3 comprises 14 residues. CDR3 in DNA: TGTGCCAGCAGCCTTTACCCTCCTCCCTACGAGCAGTACTTC. It codes for CASSLYPPPYEQYF.

At least ten counts were recorded for this clonotype. This chain joins TRBV20-1 and TRBJ2-3, with a tentative D call TRBD2 (5 bases). The CDR3 spans 14 residues. Trimming stripped 6 bases from V and 2 bases from J, with 15 bases between. Germline CDR1 reads DFQATT; CDR2 reads SNEGSKA (reference sequence). CDR3 sequence: CSAASIGDTDTQYF. The CDR3 DNA reads TGCAGTGCCGCTTCAATCGGGGACACAGATACGCAGTATTTT.

The sample holds a few counts of this clonotype. The chain links TRBV9 to TRBJ1-1, with D unresolved. The V end lost 0 bases, the J end lost 1 base, and 4 bases lay between the germline ends. There are 13 residues in the CDR3. Germline V lookup: CDR1 SGDLS, CDR2 YYNGEE. The CDR3: CASSVAENTEAFF. The CDR3 DNA follows: TGTGCCAGCAGCGTAGCTGAGAACACTGAAGCTTTCTTT.

This clonotype has ten or more counts. The CDR3 loop reads CASSPSLDIAYEQYF. CDR3 in DNA: TGCGCCAGCAGCCCTAGCCTGGACATAGCATACGAGCAGTACTTC. The genes are TRBV4-3 and TRBJ2-7; D could derive from TRBD1 or TRBD2 (5 bases each). Germline assignment: CDR1 LGHNA and CDR2 YSLEER. The CDR3 spans 15 residues. Trimming pared 4 bases from V and 4 bases from J, leaving 17 bases between.

This clonotype was detected ten times or more. V is TRBV18 and J is TRBJ2-2; 8 bases line up with TRBD1. The CDR3 length is 15 residues. With V trimmed by 8 bases and J by 3 bases, 8 bases remained unmatched. CDR1 is KGHSH, CDR2 LQKENI, per germline. The DNA of the CDR3 is TGTGCCAGCACTAACAGGGGGTCGGACACCGGGGAGCTGTTTTTT. Its protein is CASTNRGSDTGELFF.

The CDR3 loop reads CASSVFSGTEAFF. CDR3 DNA: TGTGCCAGCAGCGTTTTCTCCGGGACAGAAGCTTTCTTT. The chain is built from TRBV9 and TRBJ1-1; D perhaps matches TRBD1 (6 bases). V was pared by 2 bases and J by 8 bases, with 13 bases between. The germline V gene encodes CDR1 SGDLS and CDR2 YYNGEE. The CDR3 contains 13 residues.

This clonotype appeared many times. The chain joins TRBV20-1 to TRBJ2-5; D unclear. With 6 bases removed from V and 1 base from J, the gap between germline ends came to 9 bases. The CDR3 is 12 amino acids. Germline V gene data show CDR1 as DFQATT and CDR2 as SNEGSKA (reference sequence). CDR3 loop: CSASQIQETQYF. CDR3 bases: TGCAGTGCCAGCCAGATCCAAGAGACCCAGTACTTC.

This clonotype has at least ten counts. V usage is TRBV12-3 or TRBV12-4 and J usage is TRBJ2-1; perhaps D is TRBD1 or TRBD2 (6 bases each). This CDR3 is 15 amino acids long. V lost 9 bases and J lost 2, with 17 bases in between. CDR3 in DNA: TGTGCCAGTAGAGCGGGCGGGACAACCTACAATGAGCAGTTCTTC. Its translation: CASRAGGTTYNEQFF.

This clonotype was found many times. The chain employs TRBV7-8 and TRBJ1-4, with D unresolved. V dropped 0 bases and J dropped 0 bases, with 11 bases sitting between them. This CDR3 is built from 17 residues. The V gene's germline CDR1 is SGHVS and CDR2 FQNEAQ. The CDR3 is CASSLAERRATNEKLFF. The CDR3 DNA reads TGTGCCAGCAGCTTAGCGGAGAGGAGGGCAACTAATGAAAAACTGTTTTTT.

The table lists this clonotype with many counts. V gene TRBV12-3 or TRBV12-4 combines with J gene TRBJ2-3, with D perhaps assigned TRBD1 or TRBD2 (5 bases each). The V and J ends lost 8 bases and 2 bases respectively, with 14 bases between them. The CDR3 runs 14 residues. The CDR3 region is CASYRGAPTDTQYF. The CDR3 bases are TGTGCCAGCTACCGAGGGGCCCCCACAGATACGCAGTATTTT.

A word on this clonotype: A much larger clone differs by one base, so this may be a read error. The chain carries TRBV5-1 and TRBJ2-1, with 7 positions matching TRBD2. The germline gives CDR1 SGHRS, CDR2 YFSETQ. This CDR3 region has 15 residues. CDR3 sequence: CGSAIWAGVYNEQFF. The CDR3 DNA reads as TGCGGCAGCGCGATTTGGGCGGGGGTCTACAATGAGCAGTTCTTC.

This clonotype came up many times. This chain connects TRBV5-1 to TRBJ2-1; no clear D. V lost 4 bases, J lost 4 bases, and 12 bases lay in between. The germline V gene encodes CDR1 SGHRS and CDR2 YFSETQ. This CDR3 has 14 residues. CDR3: CASSRTASYNEQFF. The CDR3 DNA follows: TGCGCCAGCAGCCGGACGGCGTCGTACAATGAGCAGTTCTTC.

The V and J genes are TRBV29-1 and TRBJ2-3; D is unresolved. The CDR3 length is 12 residues. Germline CDR1 SQVTM, CDR2 ANQGSEA. Trimming left V 0 bases short and J 3 bases short, with 4 bases between. DNA for the CDR3: TGCAGCGTTGAAGAAGGGACAGATACGCAGTATTTT. Translation gives CSVEEGTDTQYF.

This clonotype was observed at least ten times. The rearrangement uses TRBV10-3 and TRBJ2-5, with D possibly matching TRBD2 (6 bases). Germline CDR1 reads ENHRY; CDR2 reads SYGVKD. CDR3 size: 15 residues. Trimming took off 11 bases at V and 0 bases at J, with 19 bases between the two ends. CDR3 sequence: CAFSPDGGNQETQYF. CDR3 nucleotides: TGTGCCTTCTCACCCGACGGGGGTAACCAAGAGACCCAGTACTTC.

This clonotype was seen ten or more times. The genes are TRBV12-3 or TRBV12-4 and TRBJ1-1; D not resolved. CDR3 length: 13 amino acids. V dropped 3 bases and J dropped 4 bases, with 9 bases sitting between them. The CDR3 DNA follows: TGTGCCAGCAGTTTGGGCCCCGTCACTGAAGCTTTCTTT. It is translated as CASSLGPVTEAFF.